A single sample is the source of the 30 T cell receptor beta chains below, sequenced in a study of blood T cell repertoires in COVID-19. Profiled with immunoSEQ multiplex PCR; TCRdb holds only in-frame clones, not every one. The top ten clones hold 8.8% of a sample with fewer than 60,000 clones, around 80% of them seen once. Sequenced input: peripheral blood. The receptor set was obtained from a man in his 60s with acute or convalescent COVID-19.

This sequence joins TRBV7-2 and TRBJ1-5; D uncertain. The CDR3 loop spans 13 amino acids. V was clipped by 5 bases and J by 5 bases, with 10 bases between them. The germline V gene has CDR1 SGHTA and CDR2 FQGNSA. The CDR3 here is CASSPQIDQPQHF. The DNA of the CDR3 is TGTGCCAGCAGCCCTCAGATCGATCAGCCCCAGCATTTT.

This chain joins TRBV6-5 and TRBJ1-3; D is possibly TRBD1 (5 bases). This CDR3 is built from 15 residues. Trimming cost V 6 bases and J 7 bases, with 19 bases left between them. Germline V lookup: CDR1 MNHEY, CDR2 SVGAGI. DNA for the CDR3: TGTGCCAGCAGCCAAAGGGACTTCTCGTGGAACACCATATATTTT. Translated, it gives CASSQRDFSWNTIYF.

The CDR3 nucleotides are TGTGCCAGCAGCCAAGTTAAGGGGATTGGAAATTCACCCCTCCACTTT. Amino acids: CASSQVKGIGNSPLHF. The chain combines TRBV14 with TRBJ1-6; D is possibly TRBD1 (5 bases). The CDR3 loop spans 16 amino acids. With 1 base removed from V and 7 bases from J, the gap between germline ends came to 14 bases. From germline, CDR1 is SGHDN and CDR2 FVKESK.

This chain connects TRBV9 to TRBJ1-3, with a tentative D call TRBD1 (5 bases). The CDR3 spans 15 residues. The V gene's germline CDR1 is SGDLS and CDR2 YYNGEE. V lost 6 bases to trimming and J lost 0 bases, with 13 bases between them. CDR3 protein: CASNRDSLSGNTIYF. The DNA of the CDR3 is TGTGCCAGCAACAGAGACAGCCTCTCTGGAAACACCATATATTTT. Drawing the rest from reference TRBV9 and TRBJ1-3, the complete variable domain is DSGVTQTPKHLITATGQRVTLRCSPRSGDLSVYWYQQSLDQGLQFLIQYYNGEERAKGNILERFSAQQFPDLHSELNLSSLELGDSALYFCASNRDSLSGNTIYFGEGSWLTVV.

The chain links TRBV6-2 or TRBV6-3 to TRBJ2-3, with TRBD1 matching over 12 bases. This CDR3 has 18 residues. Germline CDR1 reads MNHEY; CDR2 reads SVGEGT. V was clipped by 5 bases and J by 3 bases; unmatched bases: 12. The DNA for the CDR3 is TGTGCCAGCAGTCCGTCCGGGACAGGGGGCGGTCGAACAGATACGCAGTATTTT. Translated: CASSPSGTGGGRTDTQYF.

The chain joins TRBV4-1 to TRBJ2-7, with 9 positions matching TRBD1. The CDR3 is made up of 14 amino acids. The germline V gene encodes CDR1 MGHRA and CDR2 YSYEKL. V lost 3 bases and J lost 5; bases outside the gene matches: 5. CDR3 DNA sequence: TGCGCCAGCAGCCAGGGGACAGGGTCCCACGAGCAGTACTTC. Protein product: CASSQGTGSHEQYF.

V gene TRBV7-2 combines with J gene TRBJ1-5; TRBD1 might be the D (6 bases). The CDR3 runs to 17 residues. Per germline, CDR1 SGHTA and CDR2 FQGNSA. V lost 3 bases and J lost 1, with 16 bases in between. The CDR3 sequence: CASSFASGVGSNQPQHF. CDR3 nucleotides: TGTGCCAGCAGCTTCGCCTCAGGGGTAGGAAGCAATCAGCCCCAGCATTTT. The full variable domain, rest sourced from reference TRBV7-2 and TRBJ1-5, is GAGVSQSPSNKVTEKGKDVELRCDPISGHTALYWYRQSLGQGLEFLIYFQGNSAPDKSGLPSDRFSAERTGGSVSTLTIQRTQQEDSAVYLCASSFASGVGSNQPQHFGDGTRLSIL.

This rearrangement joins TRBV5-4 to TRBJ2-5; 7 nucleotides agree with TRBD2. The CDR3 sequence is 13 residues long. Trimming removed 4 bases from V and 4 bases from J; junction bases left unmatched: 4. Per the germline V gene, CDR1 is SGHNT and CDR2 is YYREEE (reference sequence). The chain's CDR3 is CASSIGLVETQYF. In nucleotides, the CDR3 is TGTGCCAGCAGCATCGGACTAGTAGAGACCCAGTACTTC.

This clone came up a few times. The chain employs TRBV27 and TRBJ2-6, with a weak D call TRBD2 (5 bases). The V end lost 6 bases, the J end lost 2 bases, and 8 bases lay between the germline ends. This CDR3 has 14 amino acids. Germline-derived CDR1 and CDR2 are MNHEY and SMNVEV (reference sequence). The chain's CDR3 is CASRTGTGANVLTF. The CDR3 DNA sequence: TGTGCCAGCAGGACCGGGACTGGGGCCAACGTCCTGACTTTC.

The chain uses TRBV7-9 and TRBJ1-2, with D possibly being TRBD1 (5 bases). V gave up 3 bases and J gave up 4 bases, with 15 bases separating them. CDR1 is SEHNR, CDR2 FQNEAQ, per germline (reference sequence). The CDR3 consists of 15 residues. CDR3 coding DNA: TGTGCCAGCAGCTTTCCCAGGGATTCTGGCTATGGCTACACCTTC. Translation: CASSFPRDSGYGYTF.

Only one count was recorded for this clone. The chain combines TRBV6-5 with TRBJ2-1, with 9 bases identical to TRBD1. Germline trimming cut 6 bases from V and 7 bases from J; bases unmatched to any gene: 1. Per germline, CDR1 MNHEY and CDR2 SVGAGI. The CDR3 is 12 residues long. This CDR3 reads CASRGTGNEQFF. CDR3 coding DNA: TGTGCCAGCAGAGGGACAGGGAATGAGCAGTTCTTC.

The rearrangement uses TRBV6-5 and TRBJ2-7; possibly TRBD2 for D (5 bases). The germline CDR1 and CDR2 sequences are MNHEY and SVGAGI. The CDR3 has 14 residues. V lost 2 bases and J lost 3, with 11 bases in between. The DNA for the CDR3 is TGTGCCAGCAGTTACGATGGAGGCCGCTACGAGCAGTACTTC. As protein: CASSYDGGRYEQYF.

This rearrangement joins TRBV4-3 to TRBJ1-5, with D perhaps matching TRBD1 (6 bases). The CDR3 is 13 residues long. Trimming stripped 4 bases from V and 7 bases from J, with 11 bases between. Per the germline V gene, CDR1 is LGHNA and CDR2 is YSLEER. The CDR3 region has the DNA TGCGCCAGCAGCCGGTACAGGGAACAGCCCCAGCATTTT. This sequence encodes CASSRYREQPQHF.

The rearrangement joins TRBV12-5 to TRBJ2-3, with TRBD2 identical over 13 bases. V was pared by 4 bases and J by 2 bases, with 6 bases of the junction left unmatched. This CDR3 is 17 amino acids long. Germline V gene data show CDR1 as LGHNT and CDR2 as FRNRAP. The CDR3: CASGSWTSGGHTDTQYF. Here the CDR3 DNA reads TGTGCTAGTGGTTCCTGGACTAGCGGGGGACACACAGATACGCAGTATTTT.

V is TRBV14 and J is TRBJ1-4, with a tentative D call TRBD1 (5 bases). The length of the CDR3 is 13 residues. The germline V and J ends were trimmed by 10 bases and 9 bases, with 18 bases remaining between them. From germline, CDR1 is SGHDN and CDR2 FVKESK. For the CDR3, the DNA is TGTGCCATTAGCGGGACTTCGGAAAAAAAACTGTTTTTT. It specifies CAISGTSEKKLFF.

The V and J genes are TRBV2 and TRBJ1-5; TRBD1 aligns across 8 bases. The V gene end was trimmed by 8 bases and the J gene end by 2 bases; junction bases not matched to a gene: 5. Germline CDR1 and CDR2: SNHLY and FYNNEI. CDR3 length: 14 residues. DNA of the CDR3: TGTGCCAGCCGAGGACAGGGCCGCAATCAGCCCCAGCATTTT. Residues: CASRGQGRNQPQHF.

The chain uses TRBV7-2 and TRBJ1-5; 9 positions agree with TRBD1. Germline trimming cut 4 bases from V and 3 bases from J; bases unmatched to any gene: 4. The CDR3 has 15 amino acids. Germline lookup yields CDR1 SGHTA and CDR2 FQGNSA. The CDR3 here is CASSSDRGYNQPQHF. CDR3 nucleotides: TGTGCCAGCAGCTCGGACAGGGGCTACAATCAGCCCCAGCATTTT.

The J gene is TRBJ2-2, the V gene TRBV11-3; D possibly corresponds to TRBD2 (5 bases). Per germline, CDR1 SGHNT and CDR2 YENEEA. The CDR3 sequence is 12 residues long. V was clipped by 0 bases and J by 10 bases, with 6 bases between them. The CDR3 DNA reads TGTGCCAGCAGCTTAGAGGGAGCGGAGCTGTTTTTT. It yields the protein CASSLEGAELFF.

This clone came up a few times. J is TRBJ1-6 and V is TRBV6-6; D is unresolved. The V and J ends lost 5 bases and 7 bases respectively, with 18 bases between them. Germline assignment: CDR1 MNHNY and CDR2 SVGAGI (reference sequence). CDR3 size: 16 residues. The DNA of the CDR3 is TGTGCCAGCAGTCATACCGGCTTCAGAGGCAATTCACCCCTCCACTTT. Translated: CASSHTGFRGNSPLHF.

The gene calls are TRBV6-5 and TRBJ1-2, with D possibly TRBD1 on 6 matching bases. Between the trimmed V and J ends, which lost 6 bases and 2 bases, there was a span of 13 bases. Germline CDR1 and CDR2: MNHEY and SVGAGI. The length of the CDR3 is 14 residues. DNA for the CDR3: TGTGCCAGCAGCCGCCGGGACAAAAACTATGGCTACACCTTC. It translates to CASSRRDKNYGYTF.

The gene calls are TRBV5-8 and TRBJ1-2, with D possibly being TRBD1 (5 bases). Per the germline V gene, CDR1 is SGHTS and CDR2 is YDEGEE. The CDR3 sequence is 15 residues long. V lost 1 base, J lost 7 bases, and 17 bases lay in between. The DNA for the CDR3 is TGTGCCAGCAGCTTGCAGCAGGGAAAAGTCCTTGGCTACACCTTC. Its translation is CASSLQQGKVLGYTF.

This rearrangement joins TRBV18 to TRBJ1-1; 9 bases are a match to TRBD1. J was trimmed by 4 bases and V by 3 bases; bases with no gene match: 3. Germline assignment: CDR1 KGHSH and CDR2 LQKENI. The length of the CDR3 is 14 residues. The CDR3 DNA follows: TGTGCCAGCTCACCTTCACAGGGGGCCACTGAAGCTTTCTTT. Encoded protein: CASSPSQGATEAFF.

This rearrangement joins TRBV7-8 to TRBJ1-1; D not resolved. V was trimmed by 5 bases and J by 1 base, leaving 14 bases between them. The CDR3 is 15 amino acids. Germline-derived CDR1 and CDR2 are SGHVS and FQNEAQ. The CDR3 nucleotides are TGTGCCAGCAGCCCCACTTCCACAGCGAACACTGAAGCTTTCTTT. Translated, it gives CASSPTSTANTEAFF.

CDR3: CASGITGGNQPQHF. CDR3 sequence (DNA): TGTGCTAGTGGTATAACAGGGGGCAATCAGCCCCAGCATTTT. The chain couples TRBV12-5 to TRBJ1-5; 7 nucleotides align to TRBD1. This CDR3 is 14 amino acids long. The ends lost 5 bases at V and 2 bases at J; junction bases unmatched: 3. Germline values: CDR1 LGHNT, CDR2 FRNRAP. Variable domain in full (rest from reference TRBV12-5 and TRBJ1-5): DARVTQTPRHKVTEMGQEVTMRCQPILGHNTVFWYRQTMMQGLELLAYFRNRAPLDDSGMPKDRFSAEMPDATLATLKIQPSEPRDSAVYFCASGITGGNQPQHFGDGTRLSIL.

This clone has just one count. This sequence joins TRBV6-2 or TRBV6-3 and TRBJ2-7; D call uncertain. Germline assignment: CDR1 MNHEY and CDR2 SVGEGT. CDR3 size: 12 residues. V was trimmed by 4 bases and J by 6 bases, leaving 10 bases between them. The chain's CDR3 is CASSFGEIEQYF. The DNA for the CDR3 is TGTGCCAGCAGTTTCGGAGAGATCGAGCAGTACTTC.

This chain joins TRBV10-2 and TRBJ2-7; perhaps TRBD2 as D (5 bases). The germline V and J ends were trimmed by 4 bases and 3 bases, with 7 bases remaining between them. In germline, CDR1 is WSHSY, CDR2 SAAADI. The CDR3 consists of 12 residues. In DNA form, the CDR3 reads TGCGCCAGCAGTGTAGCGCACTACGAGCAGTACTTC. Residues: CASSVAHYEQYF.

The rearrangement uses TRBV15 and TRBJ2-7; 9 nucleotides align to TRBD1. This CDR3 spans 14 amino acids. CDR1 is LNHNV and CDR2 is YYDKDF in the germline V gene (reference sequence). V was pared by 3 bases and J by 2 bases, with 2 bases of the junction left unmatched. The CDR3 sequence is CATSRDRGAYEQYF. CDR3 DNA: TGTGCCACCAGCAGGGACAGGGGAGCCTACGAGCAGTACTTC.

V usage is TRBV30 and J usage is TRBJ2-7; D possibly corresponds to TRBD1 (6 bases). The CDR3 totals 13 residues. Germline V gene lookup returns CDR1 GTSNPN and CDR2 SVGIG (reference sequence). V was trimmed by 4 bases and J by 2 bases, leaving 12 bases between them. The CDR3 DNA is TGTGCCTGGACTACCGGGGACACCTACGAGCAGTACTTC. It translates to CAWTTGDTYEQYF.

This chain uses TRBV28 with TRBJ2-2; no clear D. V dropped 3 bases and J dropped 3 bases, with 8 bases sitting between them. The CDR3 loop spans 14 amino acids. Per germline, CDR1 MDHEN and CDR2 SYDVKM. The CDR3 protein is CASSFQVDTGELFF. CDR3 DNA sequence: TGTGCCAGCAGTTTTCAGGTGGACACCGGGGAGCTGTTTTTT. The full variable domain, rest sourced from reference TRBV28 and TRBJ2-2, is DVKVTQSSRYLVKRTGEKVFLECVQDMDHENMFWYRQDPGLGLRLIYFSYDVKMKEKGDIPEGYSVSREKKERFSLILESASTNQTSMYLCASSFQVDTGELFFGEGSRLTVL.

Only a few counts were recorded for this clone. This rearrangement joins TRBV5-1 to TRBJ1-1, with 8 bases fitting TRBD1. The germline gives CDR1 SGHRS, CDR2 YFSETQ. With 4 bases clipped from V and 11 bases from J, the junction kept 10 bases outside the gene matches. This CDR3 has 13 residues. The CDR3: CASSPFQGAVAFF. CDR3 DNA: TGCGCCAGCAGCCCGTTTCAGGGGGCAGTCGCTTTCTTT.